This T cell receptor beta chain stems from a study of T cells after yellow fever vaccination. Findings of the study overall: Weaker, the secondary response had a peak occurring faster, on day 5 versus 15.

5'RACE template switching generated TCR cDNA, adding a universal primer site and UMIs. TCRdb independently ran MiXCR on the 5' RACE reads; one entry per CDR3 protein. The sample lists over 120,000 distinct CDR3 sequences; less than 8.5% were seen once. This clonotype occurred many times. Antigen: not known. The V gene's germline CDR1 is SGHDT and CDR2 YYEEEE. The CDR3 runs 17 residues. J gave up 2 bases and V 0 bases, and 7 bases lay outside the gene matches. The clonotype was recovered from a man aged 30 to 45 who received the YFV17D yellow fever vaccine. This sequence joins TRBV5-6 and TRBJ1-1, with 10 bases identical to TRBD1. The sequences come from CD4+ T cells sorted from PBMCs, collected 10 days after the yellow fever booster vaccination. CDR3 sequence reads: CASSLAGTGALNTEAFF. In DNA form, the CDR3 reads TGTGCCAGCAGCTTGGCCGGGACAGGGGCCCTTAACACTGAAGCTTTCTTT.